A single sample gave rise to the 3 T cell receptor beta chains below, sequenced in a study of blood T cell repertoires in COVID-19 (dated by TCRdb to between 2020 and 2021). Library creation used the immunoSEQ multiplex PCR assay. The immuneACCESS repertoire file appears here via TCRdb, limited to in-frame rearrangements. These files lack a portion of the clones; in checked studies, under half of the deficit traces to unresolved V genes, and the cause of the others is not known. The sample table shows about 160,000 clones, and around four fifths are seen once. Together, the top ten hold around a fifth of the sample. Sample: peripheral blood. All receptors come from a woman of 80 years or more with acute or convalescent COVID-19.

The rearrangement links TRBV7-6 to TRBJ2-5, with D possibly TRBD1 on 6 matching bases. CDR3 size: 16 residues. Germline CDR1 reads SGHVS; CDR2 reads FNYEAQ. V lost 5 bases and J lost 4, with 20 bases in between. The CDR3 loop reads CASSPYSRGRRETQYF. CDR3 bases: TGTGCCAGCAGCCCTTACAGCAGGGGCAGGAGAGAGACCCAGTACTTC.

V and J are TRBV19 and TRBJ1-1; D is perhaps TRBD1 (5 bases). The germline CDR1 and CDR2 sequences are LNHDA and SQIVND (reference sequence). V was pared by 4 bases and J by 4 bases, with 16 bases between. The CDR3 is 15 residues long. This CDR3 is CASSTSGWEATEAFF. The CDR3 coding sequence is TGTGCCAGTAGTACTTCAGGGTGGGAGGCCACTGAAGCTTTCTTT.

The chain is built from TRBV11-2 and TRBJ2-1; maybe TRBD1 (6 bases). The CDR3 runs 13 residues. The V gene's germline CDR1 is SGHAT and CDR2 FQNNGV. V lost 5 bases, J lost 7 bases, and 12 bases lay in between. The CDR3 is CASSTKRGNEQFF. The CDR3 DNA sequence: TGTGCCAGCAGCACAAAAAGGGGGAATGAGCAGTTCTTC.